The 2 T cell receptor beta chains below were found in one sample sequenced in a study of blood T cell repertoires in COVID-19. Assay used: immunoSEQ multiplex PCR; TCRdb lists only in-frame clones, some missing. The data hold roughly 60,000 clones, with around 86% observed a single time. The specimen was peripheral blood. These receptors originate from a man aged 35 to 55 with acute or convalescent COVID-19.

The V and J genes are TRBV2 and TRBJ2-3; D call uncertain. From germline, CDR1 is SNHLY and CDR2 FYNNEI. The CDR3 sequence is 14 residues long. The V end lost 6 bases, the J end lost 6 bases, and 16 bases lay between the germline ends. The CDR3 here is CASRSFTSVDTQYF. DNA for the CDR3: TGTGCCAGCAGATCGTTCACGAGTGTTGATACGCAGTATTTT.

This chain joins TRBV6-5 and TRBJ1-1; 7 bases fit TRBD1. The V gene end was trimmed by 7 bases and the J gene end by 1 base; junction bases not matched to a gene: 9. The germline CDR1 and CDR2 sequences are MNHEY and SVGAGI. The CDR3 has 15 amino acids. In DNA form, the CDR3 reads TGTGCCAGCAAAGACGGGGGACAGCCGAACACTGAAGCTTTCTTT. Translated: CASKDGGQPNTEAFF.